These 19 T cell receptor beta chains originate from one sample sequenced in a study of human T cells and chemical hapten exposure. Noted time point: patch test 2, 6 weeks after DPC sensitization. The treatment: therapeutic diphenylcyclopropenone sensitization with weekly scalp DPC. One entry per CDR3 protein results from TCRdb running MiXCR on the RACE reads. The sample carries around 130,000 distinct CDR3 sequences, 12% recorded once. Source: whole blood, taken in connection with sensitization to the hapten diphenylcyclopropenone (DPC). All receptors derive from a woman in her 50s with alopecia areata. Some clones in this sample may be carry-over from other donors' samples.

The chain is built from TRBV28 and TRBJ1-5, with D hard to call. Trimming took 6 bases from V and 4 from J, leaving 16 bases between them. Germline V gene sequence: CDR1 MDHEN, CDR2 SYDVKM. CDR3 length equals 15 residues. CDR3 protein: CASSLTLSWNQPQHF. The CDR3 nucleotides read TGTGCCAGCAGCCTGACACTTTCCTGGAATCAGCCCCAGCATTTT.

The table lists this clonotype with many counts. The V call is TRBV7-6, the J call TRBJ1-2; 7 nucleotides line up with TRBD1. V trimming: 4 bases; J trimming: 6 bases; junction bases outside the gene matches: 8. Germline CDR1 is SGHVS and CDR2 is FNYEAQ. The CDR3 loop spans 14 amino acids. The CDR3 coding sequence is TGTGCCAGCAGCTCACTACAGGGGAGGGATGGCTACACCTTC. Translation gives CASSSLQGRDGYTF.

This clonotype occurred a few times. The chain is built from TRBV9 and TRBJ1-6; D is undetermined. Trimming removed 0 bases from V and 9 bases from J, with 10 bases in between. The CDR3 sequence is 14 residues long. Germline V CDR1 and CDR2: SGDLS, YYNGEE. CDR3 residues: CASSVEGTGSPLHF. In DNA, the CDR3 is TGTGCCAGCAGCGTAGAGGGTACCGGTTCACCCCTCCACTTT. Filled out from reference TRBV9 and TRBJ1-6, the complete variable domain reads DSGVTQTPKHLITATGQRVTLRCSPRSGDLSVYWYQQSLDQGLQFLIQYYNGEERAKGNILERFSAQQFPDLHSELNLSSLELGDSALYFCASSVEGTGSPLHFGNGTRLTVT.

This clonotype was found a few times. The rearrangement links TRBV10-3 to TRBJ2-7; TRBD2 aligns across 12 bases. CDR1 ENHRY and CDR2 SYGVKD come from the germline V gene. With V trimmed by 5 bases and J by 0 bases, 5 bases remained unmatched. The length of the CDR3 is 16 residues. The CDR3 region is CAISTTSGRSSYEQYF. CDR3 DNA sequence: TGTGCCATCAGTACTACTAGCGGGAGGAGCTCCTACGAGCAGTACTTC.

There are many counts of this clonotype. V gene TRBV28 combines with J gene TRBJ2-2, with 12 bases matching TRBD1. The CDR3 totals 18 residues. V lost 6 bases to trimming and J lost 4 bases; unmatched junction nucleotides: 12. Germline-derived CDR1 and CDR2 are MDHEN and SYDVKM. The CDR3 protein is CASSPIGTGGSSTGELFF. The CDR3 nucleotides read TGTGCCAGCAGCCCCATTGGGACAGGGGGCTCGAGCACCGGGGAGCTGTTTTTT.

This clonotype appeared a few times. This chain links TRBV10-3 with TRBJ2-2; 9 bases agree with TRBD2. After removal of 6 bases from V and 5 bases from J, the junction contained 16 bases not matched to a gene. This CDR3 is 18 amino acids long. Germline assignment: CDR1 ENHRY and CDR2 SYGVKD. CDR3 amino acids: CAISAIAGVGLETGELFF. The CDR3 DNA reads as TGTGCCATCAGCGCGATAGCGGGAGTCGGGCTGGAAACCGGGGAGCTGTTTTTT.

This clonotype showed up just a few times. V and J are TRBV28 and TRBJ1-5; tentative D call: TRBD1 (5 bases). The length of the CDR3 is 15 residues. Trimming removed 3 bases at V and 4 bases at J, with 13 bases between. CDR1 and CDR2 from the germline V gene are MDHEN and SYDVKM. Here the CDR3 DNA reads TGTGCCAGCAGTTTTCAGGGCCCCAGAAATCAGCCCCAGCATTTT. Its protein is CASSFQGPRNQPQHF.

This clonotype has a count of ten or more. The chain couples TRBV7-2 to TRBJ2-6; 7 bases map to TRBD1. J was trimmed by 1 base and V by 3 bases; bases with no gene match: 0. Germline V CDR1 and CDR2: SGHTA, FQGNSA. The CDR3 is 15 residues long. CDR3 sequence (DNA): TGTGCCAGCAGCTTGACAGGGTCTGGGGCCAACGTCCTGACTTTC. It yields the protein CASSLTGSGANVLTF.

The chain is built from TRBV7-2 and TRBJ1-6, with D uncertain. Germline CDR1 reads SGHTA; CDR2 reads FQGNSA. Trimming removed 1 base from V and 6 bases from J, with 7 bases in between. The CDR3 loop spans 14 amino acids. The CDR3 coding sequence is TGTGCCAGCAGCTTAGTCGGTGTTAATTCACCCCTCCACTTT. This gives the protein CASSLVGVNSPLHF.

The V call is TRBV10-3, the J call TRBJ1-5; TRBD1 might be the D (5 bases). Trimming took 8 bases from V and 7 from J, leaving 15 bases between them. CDR1 and CDR2 from the germline V gene are ENHRY and SYGVKD. The CDR3 totals 13 residues. This CDR3 is CAIGGAGFQPQHF. The CDR3 DNA is TGTGCCATCGGAGGGGCAGGGTTCCAGCCCCAGCATTTT.

This clonotype was counted many times. The rearrangement links TRBV12-3 or TRBV12-4 to TRBJ1-1; 9 nucleotides line up with TRBD1. CDR3 length: 15 amino acids. Germline trimming cut 5 bases from V and 1 base from J; bases unmatched to any gene: 5. The CDR3 coding sequence is TGTGCCAGCAGTGATAACAGGGGGCGGAACACTGAAGCTTTCTTT. This codes for CASSDNRGRNTEAFF.

The V call is TRBV4-3, the J call TRBJ1-6, with D unclear. The V gene lost 0 bases and the J gene lost 9 bases, with 15 bases spanning the gap. This CDR3 is built from 16 residues. Germline CDR1 is LGHNA and CDR2 is YSLEER. The CDR3 coding sequence is TGCGCCAGCAGCCAAGATTCACCCCGGATAGGTTCACCCCTCCACTTT. Amino acid sequence: CASSQDSPRIGSPLHF.

This clonotype was counted at least ten times. The chain is built from TRBV3-1 and TRBJ2-7; 10 nucleotides line up with TRBD2. The V segment lost 1 base and the J segment 4 bases; nucleotides outside the gene matches: 4. Germline values: CDR1 LGHDT, CDR2 YNNKEL (reference sequence). CDR3 length: 15 amino acids. The CDR3 loop reads CASSQAASGSYEQYF. Here the CDR3 DNA reads TGTGCCAGCAGCCAAGCAGCTAGCGGGAGTTACGAGCAGTACTTC.

The rearrangement joins TRBV6-1 to TRBJ1-1, with D uncertain. Germline V gene data show CDR1 as MNHNS and CDR2 as SASEGT. V dropped 5 bases and J dropped 3 bases, with 13 bases sitting between them. The CDR3 consists of 14 residues. The CDR3 loop reads CASSFDPRYTEAFF. CDR3 DNA sequence: TGTGCCAGCAGTTTTGACCCTAGATACACTGAAGCTTTCTTT.

The rearrangement uses TRBV6-2 or TRBV6-3 and TRBJ1-1, with D unresolved. Germline values: CDR1 MNHEY, CDR2 SVGEGT. Between the trimmed V and J ends, which lost 5 bases and 9 bases, there was a span of 13 bases. There are 12 residues in the CDR3. The CDR3 is CASSPIGEKAFF. The CDR3 DNA follows: TGTGCCAGCAGTCCGATCGGTGAGAAAGCTTTCTTT.

This chain joins TRBV5-1 and TRBJ2-7; a possible D gene is TRBD2 (6 bases). Trimming left V 0 bases short and J 6 bases short, with 19 bases between. The germline CDR1 and CDR2 sequences are SGHRS and YFSETQ. This CDR3 has 16 amino acids. CDR3 loop: CASSLDTGGFFSEQYF. CDR3 nucleotide sequence: TGCGCCAGCAGCTTGGACACAGGAGGGTTTTTCTCCGAGCAGTACTTC.

This clonotype was counted between two and nine times. This chain joins TRBV29-1 and TRBJ2-1; D possibly matches TRBD1 or TRBD2 (5 bases each). The V end lost 6 bases, the J end lost 7 bases, and 16 bases lay between the germline ends. Germline V gene lookup returns CDR1 SQVTM and CDR2 ANQGSEA. This CDR3 is 13 amino acids long. This CDR3 reads CSVGFGTRNEQFF. DNA of the CDR3: TGCAGCGTCGGCTTCGGGACCCGAAATGAGCAGTTCTTC.

This clonotype has just a few counts. The rearrangement joins TRBV7-3 to TRBJ2-1; 9 nucleotides match TRBD1. The germline V gene has CDR1 SGHTA and CDR2 FQGTGA. The CDR3 has 15 residues. The V gene end was trimmed by 5 bases and the J gene end by 10 bases; junction bases not matched to a gene: 12. The CDR3 here is CASSRGQGKVDEQFF. Here the CDR3 DNA reads TGTGCCAGCAGCCGGGGACAGGGCAAGGTCGACGAGCAGTTCTTC. The variable domain in full, with the rest retrieved from reference TRBV7-3 and TRBJ2-1, is GAGVSQTPSNKVTEKGKYVELRCDPISGHTALYWYRQSLGQGPEFLIYFQGTGAADDSGLPNDRFFAVRPEGSVSTLKIQRTERGDSAVYLCASSRGQGKVDEQFFGPGTRLTVL.

The chain couples TRBV11-2 to TRBJ2-2, with 7 positions matching TRBD2. The CDR3 sequence is 17 residues long. Germline CDR1 is SGHAT and CDR2 is FQNNGV. The V and J ends lost 5 bases and 2 bases, in that order; junction bases with no gene match: 11. The CDR3 reads CASSHRGPAGNTGELFF. The CDR3 region has the DNA TGTGCCAGCAGCCACCGGGGACCAGCGGGAAACACCGGGGAGCTGTTTTTT.